This TCR beta chain was captured by sequencing in a study of blood T cells in healthy people across ages. Worth noting for this clonotype: The target antigen is unknown.

Germline loops: CDR1 SQVTM, CDR2 ANQGSEA. Trimming stripped 1 base from V and 7 bases from J, with 15 bases between. CDR3 length: 14 amino acids. Researchers collected ten milliliters of peripheral blood from every single donor. Each sample yielded at least 6 million isolated PBMCs. A sample-barcoded 5' primer and a J-beta primer mix were used in a second PCR of about 7 to 12 cycles. All cDNA molecules were each tagged by a template-switch adaptor with 12 random nucleotides. TCRdb processed the 5' RACE reads anew with MiXCR; each CDR3 protein has one entry. The sample contains hundreds of thousands of distinct CDR3 sequences, 40% to 50% of which appear only once. The study's findings and limits: There were more naive CD4+ cells and higher diversity in long-lived donors than in aged donors.

The sample was blood. This sequence originates from a man in his 60s in good health. This chain links TRBV29-1 with TRBJ2-3, with D perhaps TRBD2 (6 bases). The CDR3 nucleotides are TGCAGCGTTGAAGCGACGACTAGTGGGTATACGCAGTATTTT. Translation: CSVEATTSGYTQYF.